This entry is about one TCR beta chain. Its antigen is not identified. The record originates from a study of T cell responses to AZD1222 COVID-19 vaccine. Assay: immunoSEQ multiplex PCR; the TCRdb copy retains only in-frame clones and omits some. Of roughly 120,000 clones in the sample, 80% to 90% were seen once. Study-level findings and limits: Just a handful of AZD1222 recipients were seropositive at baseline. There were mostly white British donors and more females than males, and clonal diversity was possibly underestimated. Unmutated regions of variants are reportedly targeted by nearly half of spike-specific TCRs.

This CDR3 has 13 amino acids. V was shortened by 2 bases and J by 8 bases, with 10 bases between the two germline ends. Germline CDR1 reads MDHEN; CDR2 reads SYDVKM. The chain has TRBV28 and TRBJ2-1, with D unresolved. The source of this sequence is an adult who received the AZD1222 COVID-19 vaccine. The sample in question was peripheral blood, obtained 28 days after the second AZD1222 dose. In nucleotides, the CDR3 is TGTGCCAGCAGTTTACTCCAAGGGTATGAGCAGTTCTTC. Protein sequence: CASSLLQGYEQFF.